The 11 T cell receptor beta chains presented below share a single source sample, sequenced in a study of blood T cell repertoires in COVID-19. Repertoires were generated with immunoSEQ multiplex PCR, while TCRdb's copy carries only in-frame clones and drops some. The table lists 130,000 or so clones, approximately 90% of them singletons. Specimen: peripheral blood. The receptors were gathered from a woman aged 50 to 65 with acute or convalescent COVID-19.

V is TRBV6-6 and J is TRBJ1-2; 7 nucleotides match TRBD1. Germline values: CDR1 MNHNY, CDR2 SVGAGI (reference sequence). V trimming: 2 bases; J trimming: 0 bases; junction bases outside the gene matches: 6. The CDR3 is 16 amino acids. Here the CDR3 reads CASSYPSGGTNYGYTF. The CDR3 nucleotides are TGTGCCAGCAGTTACCCCTCAGGGGGAACTAACTATGGCTACACCTTC.

The chain combines TRBV6-5 with TRBJ2-1, with D perhaps TRBD2 (6 bases). Trimming left V 2 bases short and J 3 bases short, with 8 bases between. The CDR3 is made up of 14 amino acids. CDR1 and CDR2 (germline): MNHEY, SVGAGI. The CDR3 loop reads CASSYGGSYNEQFF. CDR3 in DNA: TGTGCCAGCAGTTACGGGGGGAGCTACAATGAGCAGTTCTTC.

The chain uses TRBV19 and TRBJ2-2; D may be TRBD2 (5 bases). Germline V gives CDR1 LNHDA, CDR2 SQIVND (reference sequence). Trimming cost V 6 bases and J 4 bases, with 12 bases left between them. The CDR3 has 14 amino acids. CDR3 bases: TGTGCCAGTAGCGGGGTAGCATTCACCGGGGAGCTGTTTTTT. Translation gives CASSGVAFTGELFF.

This chain connects TRBV7-2 to TRBJ1-5, with TRBD1 as a possible D gene (6 bases). Trimming stripped 2 bases from V and 7 bases from J, with 15 bases between. The CDR3 runs 15 residues. The germline V gene has CDR1 SGHTA and CDR2 FQGNSA. CDR3 residues: CASSLFQGTGQPQHF. The DNA for the CDR3 is TGTGCCAGCAGCTTATTTCAGGGAACAGGGCAGCCCCAGCATTTT.

This clone came up a few times. The chain is built from TRBV25-1 and TRBJ2-7; no reliable D call. V was clipped by 3 bases and J by 0 bases, with 6 bases between them. Germline values: CDR1 MGHDK, CDR2 SYGVNS. This CDR3 region has 13 residues. CDR3 amino acids: CASSEPGSYEQYF. In DNA, the CDR3 is TGTGCCAGCAGTGAGCCAGGCTCCTACGAGCAGTACTTC.

The chain joins TRBV5-1 to TRBJ1-5, with D unresolved. Trimming cost V 0 bases and J 4 bases, with 8 bases left between them. The germline V gene has CDR1 SGHRS and CDR2 YFSETQ. The CDR3 length is 14 residues. CDR3 bases: TGCGCCAGCAGCTTGGGTGGACTGAATCAGCCCCAGCATTTT. This encodes CASSLGGLNQPQHF.

This chain connects TRBV2 to TRBJ1-2; no reliable D call. The CDR3 has 13 residues. CDR1 is SNHLY, CDR2 FYNNEI, per germline. The V end was cut by 3 bases, the J end by 0 bases, with 5 bases between. The CDR3 here is CASSEIANYGYTF. DNA for the CDR3: TGTGCCAGCAGTGAGATAGCTAACTATGGCTACACCTTC.

This clone has only one observation. The V call is TRBV24-1, the J call TRBJ2-3; TRBD2 is a possible D gene (7 bases). V was pared by 9 bases and J by 3 bases, with 18 bases between. Germline values: CDR1 KGHDR, CDR2 SFDVKD. CDR3 length: 15 amino acids. In nucleotides, the CDR3 is TGTGCCACCTCTTCTAGCGGAGGGGGAACAGATACGCAGTATTTT. Amino acids: CATSSSGGGTDTQYF.

The J gene is TRBJ2-3, the V gene TRBV7-9; TRBD2 agrees at 8 bases. The CDR3 has 16 amino acids. Germline V lookup: CDR1 SEHNR, CDR2 FQNEAQ (reference sequence). Losses at the gene ends were 0 bases for V and 2 bases for J; bases not matched to a gene: 4. CDR3: CASSLASGGHTDTQYF. The CDR3 DNA reads as TGTGCCAGCAGCTTAGCGTCGGGGGGGCACACAGATACGCAGTATTTT.

The gene calls are TRBV9 and TRBJ2-1, with no clear D. Germline values: CDR1 SGDLS, CDR2 YYNGEE. The CDR3 runs to 12 residues. V shed 0 bases and J shed 7 bases, with 5 bases lying between them. The CDR3 coding sequence is TGTGCCAGCAGCGTAGGTATAAATGAGCAGTTCTTC. It specifies CASSVGINEQFF.

This clone was detected once. The V gene is TRBV3-1 (or the pseudogene TRBV3-2), the J gene TRBJ1-1; TRBD1 might be the D (6 bases). Trimming pared 3 bases from V and 0 bases from J, leaving 23 bases between. Germline CDR1 reads LGHDT; CDR2 reads YNNKEL (reference sequence). This CDR3 contains 19 residues. The CDR3 loop reads CASSQFLTGPFNLNTEAFF. The CDR3 nucleotides read TGTGCCAGCAGCCAGTTTCTTACAGGGCCCTTTAATCTGAACACTGAAGCTTTCTTT.